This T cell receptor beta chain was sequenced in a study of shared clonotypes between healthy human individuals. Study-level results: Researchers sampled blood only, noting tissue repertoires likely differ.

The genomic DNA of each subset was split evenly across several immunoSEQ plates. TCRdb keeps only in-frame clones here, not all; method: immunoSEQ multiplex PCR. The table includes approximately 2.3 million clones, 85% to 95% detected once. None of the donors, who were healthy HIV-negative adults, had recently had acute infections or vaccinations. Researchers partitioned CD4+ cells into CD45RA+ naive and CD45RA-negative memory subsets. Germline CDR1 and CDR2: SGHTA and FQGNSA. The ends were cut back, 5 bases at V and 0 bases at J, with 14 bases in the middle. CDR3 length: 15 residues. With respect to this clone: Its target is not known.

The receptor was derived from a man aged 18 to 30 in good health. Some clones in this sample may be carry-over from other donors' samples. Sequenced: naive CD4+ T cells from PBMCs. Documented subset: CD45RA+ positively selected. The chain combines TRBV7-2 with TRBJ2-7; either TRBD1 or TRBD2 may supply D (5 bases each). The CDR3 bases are TGTGCCAGCAGCCAAGGGACGGCAAGCTCCTACGAGCAGTACTTC. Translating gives CASSQGTASSYEQYF.